These 16 T cell receptor beta chains were sequenced from one sample in a study of blood T cells in healthy people across ages. The authors ran a second PCR of roughly 6 to 12 cycles using a sample-barcoded 5' primer and a J-beta primer mix. MiXCR, applied by TCRdb to the 5' RACE reads, yields one record per CDR3 protein. The sample has about 2 million distinct CDR3 sequences; about 50% are singletons. Sequenced input: blood. The receptors originated from a woman aged 40 to 55 in good health.

This chain uses TRBV6-6 with TRBJ1-5; no clear D. V shed 8 bases and J shed 0 bases, with 11 bases lying between them. This CDR3 region has 14 residues. Germline V gene data show CDR1 as MNHNY and CDR2 as SVGAGI (reference sequence). In DNA form, the CDR3 reads TGTGCCAGCGCCATAGATTATAGCAATCAGCCCCAGCATTTT. Its translation is CASAIDYSNQPQHF.

A few counts support this clonotype. This rearrangement joins TRBV20-1 to TRBJ2-5, with TRBD2 identical over 13 bases. V trimming: 3 bases; J trimming: 4 bases; junction bases outside the gene matches: 14. The length of the CDR3 is 18 residues. Germline V lookup: CDR1 DFQATT, CDR2 SNEGSKA (reference sequence). The CDR3 is CSASASGTSGVGRETQYF. The CDR3 DNA is TGCAGTGCTAGCGCTTCCGGGACTAGCGGGGTCGGAAGAGAGACCCAGTACTTC.

V gene TRBV27 combines with J gene TRBJ1-6, with 9 bases lining up with TRBD1. The germline CDR1 and CDR2 sequences are MNHEY and SMNVEV (reference sequence). The ends lost 2 bases at V and 9 bases at J; junction bases unmatched: 5. The CDR3 runs 15 residues. The CDR3 loop reads CASSLATGGLSPLHF. CDR3 nucleotides: TGTGCCAGCAGTTTAGCGACAGGGGGACTTTCACCCCTCCACTTT.

The chain employs TRBV6-5 and TRBJ2-5; a weak D match, TRBD1 (5 bases). CDR3 length: 16 amino acids. Looked up from germline, CDR1 is MNHEY and CDR2 is SVGAGI. Trimming cost V 0 bases and J 4 bases, with 15 bases left between them. The CDR3 is CASSYSQWGLGETQYF. The CDR3 DNA is TGTGCCAGCAGTTACTCGCAGTGGGGCCTTGGAGAGACCCAGTACTTC.

The V and J genes are TRBV7-2 and TRBJ2-1; 12 bases map to TRBD2. Germline lookup yields CDR1 SGHTA and CDR2 FQGNSA. V lost 5 bases and J lost 6; bases outside the gene matches: 8. This CDR3 spans 16 amino acids. The CDR3 coding sequence is TGTGCCAGCAGCACTTGGTCTAGCGGGGGGGCCAATGAGCAGTTCTTC. Translating gives CASSTWSSGGANEQFF.

This clonotype was found a few times. The gene calls are TRBV7-6 and TRBJ2-7, with 8 bases fitting TRBD1. The CDR3 has 15 amino acids. The germline CDR1 and CDR2 sequences are SGHVS and FNYEAQ. The V and J ends lost 4 bases and 2 bases, in that order; junction bases with no gene match: 7. CDR3 sequence reads: CASSSGQGSPYEQYF. The DNA of the CDR3 is TGTGCCAGCAGCTCCGGACAGGGAAGCCCCTACGAGCAGTACTTC.

This clonotype was found a few times. J is TRBJ1-4 and V is TRBV5-1, with unresolved D. The V gene's germline CDR1 is SGHRS and CDR2 YFSETQ. The ends were cut back, 5 bases at V and 0 bases at J, with 11 bases in the middle. The CDR3 length is 15 residues. In DNA form, the CDR3 reads TGCGCCAGCAGGCCCGGCAGTACAACTAATGAAAAACTGTTTTTT. Residues: CASRPGSTTNEKLFF.

This chain connects TRBV7-2 to TRBJ2-1, with TRBD2 matching over 8 bases. Trimming at V came to 4 bases and at J to 1 base, leaving 6 bases not matched to a gene. There are 16 residues in the CDR3. Germline V lookup: CDR1 SGHTA, CDR2 FQGNSA. In nucleotides, the CDR3 is TGTGCCAGCAGCTCGACGGGGGGGCGATCCTACAATGAGCAGTTCTTC. Amino acids: CASSSTGGRSYNEQFF.

The chain joins TRBV28 to TRBJ1-6; D unclear. V lost 5 bases to trimming and J lost 6 bases, with 11 bases between them. CDR1 is MDHEN and CDR2 is SYDVKM in the germline V gene. This CDR3 is built from 14 residues. The CDR3 DNA is TGTGCCAGCAGTGCAGTAATTGTTAATTCACCCCTCCACTTT. Translation: CASSAVIVNSPLHF.

This chain links TRBV11-2 with TRBJ2-1; 10 bases are shared with TRBD2. The length of the CDR3 is 18 residues. After removal of 4 bases from V and 2 bases from J, the junction contained 11 bases not matched to a gene. CDR1 SGHAT and CDR2 FQNNGV come from the germline V gene. This CDR3 reads CASSSTLRTSGTYNEQFF. The CDR3 DNA reads as TGTGCCAGCAGCTCAACCCTTCGGACTAGCGGAACCTACAATGAGCAGTTCTTC.

The chain carries TRBV6-5 and TRBJ2-3; D unclear. Trimming stripped 2 bases from V and 6 bases from J, with 15 bases between. There are 15 residues in the CDR3. Germline CDR1 and CDR2: MNHEY and SVGAGI. Written as DNA, the CDR3 is TGTGCCAGCAGTTACGGGCAGCTGCAGAGGGATACGCAGTATTTT. This sequence encodes CASSYGQLQRDTQYF.

The chain is built from TRBV28 and TRBJ1-4, with D perhaps TRBD1 (6 bases). Germline CDR1 and CDR2: MDHEN and SYDVKM. V lost 4 bases to trimming and J lost 6 bases, with 15 bases between them. The CDR3 sequence is 15 residues long. Here the CDR3 reads CASSSSGEMDEKLFF. As DNA, the CDR3 is TGTGCCAGCAGTTCATCAGGGGAGATGGATGAAAAACTGTTTTTT.

As regards this clonotype: A much bigger clone sits one base away, suggesting this may be a read error. V and J are TRBV6-6 and TRBJ2-7; no clear D gene. The CDR3 loop spans 15 amino acids. Germline loops: CDR1 MNHNY, CDR2 SVGAGI (reference sequence). Written as DNA, the CDR3 is TGTGCCGGCAGTTACGGAACGGGTGTCTCCTACGAGCAGTACTTC. Its protein is CAGSYGTGVSYEQYF.

This clonotype was picked up one time. The chain is built from TRBV7-9 and TRBJ1-1, with D possibly being TRBD1 (6 bases). Per germline, CDR1 SEHNR and CDR2 FQNEAQ (reference sequence). The CDR3 is made up of 14 amino acids. The V and J ends lost 0 bases and 6 bases respectively, with 11 bases between them. Written as DNA, the CDR3 is TGTGCCAGCAGCTTAGCAAGGGGGGTCCCTGAAGCTTTCTTT. Amino acid sequence: CASSLARGVPEAFF. Together with reference TRBV7-9 and TRBJ1-1, the CDR3 gives the full variable domain: DTGVSQNPRHKITKRGQNVTFRCDPISEHNRLYWYRQTLGQGPEFLTYFQNEAQLEKSRLLSDRFSAERPKGSFSTLEIQRTEQGDSAMYLCASSLARGVPEAFFGQGTRLTVV.

This chain uses TRBV6-1 with TRBJ2-3, with a tentative D call TRBD1 (5 bases). V was pared by 0 bases and J by 4 bases, with 17 bases between. From germline, CDR1 is MNHNS and CDR2 SASEGT. CDR3 length: 17 amino acids. In DNA form, the CDR3 reads TGTGCCAGCAGTGAAGCGCGAGACAGTCCGGGCTCAGATACGCAGTATTTT. Protein: CASSEARDSPGSDTQYF.

The rearrangement links TRBV6-1 to TRBJ1-4, with TRBD1 as a possible D gene (5 bases). The CDR3 has 14 amino acids. V was clipped by 4 bases and J by 8 bases, with 14 bases between them. The germline V gene has CDR1 MNHNS and CDR2 SASEGT. The CDR3 is CASSGRAVQEKLFF. DNA for the CDR3: TGTGCCAGCAGTGGCAGGGCGGTTCAAGAAAAACTGTTTTTT.